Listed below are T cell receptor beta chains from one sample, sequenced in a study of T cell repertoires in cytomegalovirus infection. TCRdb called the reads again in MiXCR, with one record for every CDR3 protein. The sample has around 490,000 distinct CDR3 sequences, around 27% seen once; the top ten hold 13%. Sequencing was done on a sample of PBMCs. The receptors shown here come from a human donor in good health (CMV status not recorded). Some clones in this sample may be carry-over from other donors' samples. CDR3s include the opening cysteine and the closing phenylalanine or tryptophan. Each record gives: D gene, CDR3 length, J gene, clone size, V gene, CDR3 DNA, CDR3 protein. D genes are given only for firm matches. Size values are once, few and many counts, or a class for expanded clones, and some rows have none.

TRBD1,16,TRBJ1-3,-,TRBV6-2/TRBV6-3,TGTGCCAGCAGTGCGACGGGACAGACCTCTGGAAACACCATATATTTT,CASSATGQTSGNTIYF
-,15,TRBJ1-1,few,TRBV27,TGTGCCAGCAGTTTATTTAACCTACAGCACACTGAAGCTTTCTTT,CASSLFNLQHTEAFF
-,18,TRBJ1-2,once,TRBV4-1,TGCGCCAGCAGCCAAGATCTTTCCGCGGCCAGGGTCTACTATGGCTACACCTTC,CASSQDLSAARVYYGYTF
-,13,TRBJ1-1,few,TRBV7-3,TGTGCCAGCAGCGAGGTGATGAACACTGAAGCTTTCTTT,CASSEVMNTEAFF
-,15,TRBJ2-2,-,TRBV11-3,TGTGCCAGCAGCTTGTATTCGGGGAACACCGGGGAGCTGTTTTTT,CASSLYSGNTGELFF
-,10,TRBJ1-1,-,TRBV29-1,TGCAGCGTTGGAGGGGTGGGAGTTTTCTTT,CSVGGVGVFF
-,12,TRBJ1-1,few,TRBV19,TGTGCCAGTAGTATAGGTTGGGGTGAAGCTTTCTTT,CASSIGWGEAFF
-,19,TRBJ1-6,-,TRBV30,TGTGCCTGGAGCCCCATCGGGACTGGACAGTTGCGATATAATTCACCCCTCCACTTT,CAWSPIGTGQLRYNSPLHF
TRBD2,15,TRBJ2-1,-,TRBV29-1,TGCAGCGTACTCAGGACTAGCGGGAGCGCGAATGAGCAGTTCTTC,CSVLRTSGSANEQFF
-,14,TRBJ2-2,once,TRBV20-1,TGCAGTGCTAGGTCTACCAGGGTAGACGGGGAGCTGTTTTTT,CSARSTRVDGELFF
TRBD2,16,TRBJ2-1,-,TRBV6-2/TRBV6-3,TGTGCCAGCAGTTTGTTGGAGCGGGAGAAGTGGAATGAGCAGTTCTTC,CASSLLEREKWNEQFF
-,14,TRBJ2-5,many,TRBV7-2,TGTGCCAGCAGCTTTCCTGACCGGGGAGAGACCCAGTACTTC,CASSFPDRGETQYF